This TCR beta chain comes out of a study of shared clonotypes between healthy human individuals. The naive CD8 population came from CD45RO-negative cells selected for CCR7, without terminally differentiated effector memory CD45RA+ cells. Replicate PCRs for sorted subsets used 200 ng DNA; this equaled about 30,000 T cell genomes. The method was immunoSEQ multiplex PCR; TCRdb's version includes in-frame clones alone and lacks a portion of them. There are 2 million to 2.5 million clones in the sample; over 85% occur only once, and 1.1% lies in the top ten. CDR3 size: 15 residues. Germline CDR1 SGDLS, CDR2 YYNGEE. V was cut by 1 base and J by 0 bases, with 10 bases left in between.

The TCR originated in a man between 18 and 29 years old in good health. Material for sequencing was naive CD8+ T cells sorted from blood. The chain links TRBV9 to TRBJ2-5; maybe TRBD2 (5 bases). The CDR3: CASSVNGVNQETQYF. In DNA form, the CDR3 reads TGTGCCAGCAGCGTAAACGGGGTAAACCAAGAGACCCAGTACTTC.